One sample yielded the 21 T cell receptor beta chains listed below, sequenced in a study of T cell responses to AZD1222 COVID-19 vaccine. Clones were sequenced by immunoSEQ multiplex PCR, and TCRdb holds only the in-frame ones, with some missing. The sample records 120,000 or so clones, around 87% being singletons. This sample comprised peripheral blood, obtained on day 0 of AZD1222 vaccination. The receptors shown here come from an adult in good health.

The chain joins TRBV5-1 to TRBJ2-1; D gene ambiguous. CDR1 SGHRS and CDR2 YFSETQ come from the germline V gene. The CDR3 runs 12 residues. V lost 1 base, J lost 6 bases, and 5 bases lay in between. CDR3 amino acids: CASSLIGNEQFF. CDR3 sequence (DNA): TGCGCCAGCAGCTTGATTGGCAATGAGCAGTTCTTC. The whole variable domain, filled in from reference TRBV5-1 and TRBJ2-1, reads KAGVTQTPRYLIKTRGQQVTLSCSPISGHRSVSWYQQTPGQGLQFLFEYFSETQRNKGNFPGRFSGRQFSNSRSEMNVSTLELGDSALYLCASSLIGNEQFFGPGTRLTVL.

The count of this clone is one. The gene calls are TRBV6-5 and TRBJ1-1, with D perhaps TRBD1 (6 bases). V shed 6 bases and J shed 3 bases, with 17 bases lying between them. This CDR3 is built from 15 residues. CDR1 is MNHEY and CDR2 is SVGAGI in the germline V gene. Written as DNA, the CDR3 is TGTGCCAGCAGCGCTTTCTGGACAGCAGACACTGAAGCTTTCTTT. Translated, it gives CASSAFWTADTEAFF.

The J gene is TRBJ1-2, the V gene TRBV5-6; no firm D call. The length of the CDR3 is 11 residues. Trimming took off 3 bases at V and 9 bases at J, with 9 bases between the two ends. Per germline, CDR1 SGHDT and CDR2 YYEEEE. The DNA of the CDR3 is TGTGCCAGCAGCTACTCCGGGAGCTACACCTTC. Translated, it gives CASSYSGSYTF.

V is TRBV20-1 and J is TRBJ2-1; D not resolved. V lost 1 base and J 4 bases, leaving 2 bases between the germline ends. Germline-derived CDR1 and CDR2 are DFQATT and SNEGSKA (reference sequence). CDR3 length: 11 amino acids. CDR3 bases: TGCAGTGCTAGAGGATACAATGAGCAGTTCTTC. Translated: CSARGYNEQFF.

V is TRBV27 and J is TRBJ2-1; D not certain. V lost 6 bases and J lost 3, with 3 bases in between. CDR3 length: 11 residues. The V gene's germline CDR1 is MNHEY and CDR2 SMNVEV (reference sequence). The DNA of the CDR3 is TGTGCCAGCAGGGACTACAATGAGCAGTTCTTC. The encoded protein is CASRDYNEQFF.

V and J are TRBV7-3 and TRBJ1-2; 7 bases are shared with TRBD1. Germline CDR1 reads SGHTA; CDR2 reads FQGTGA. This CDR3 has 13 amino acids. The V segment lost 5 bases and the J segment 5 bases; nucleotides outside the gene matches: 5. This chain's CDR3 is CASSLTQGYGYTF. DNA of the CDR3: TGTGCCAGCAGCCTGACACAGGGGTATGGCTACACCTTC.

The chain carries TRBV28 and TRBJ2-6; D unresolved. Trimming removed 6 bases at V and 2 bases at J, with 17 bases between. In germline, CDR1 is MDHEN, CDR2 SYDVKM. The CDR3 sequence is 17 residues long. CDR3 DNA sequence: TGTGCCAGCAGACTAAACGTGGGTACCCCTGGGGCCAACGTCCTGACTTTC. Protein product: CASRLNVGTPGANVLTF.

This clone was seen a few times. CDR3 residues: CASREGPYEAFF. The CDR3 region has the DNA TGTGCCAGCAGGGAGGGTCCGTATGAAGCTTTCTTT. The chain uses TRBV6-5 and TRBJ1-1, with unresolved D. V gave up 6 bases and J gave up 7 bases, with 12 bases separating them. CDR3 size: 12 residues. Germline CDR1 is MNHEY and CDR2 is SVGAGI.

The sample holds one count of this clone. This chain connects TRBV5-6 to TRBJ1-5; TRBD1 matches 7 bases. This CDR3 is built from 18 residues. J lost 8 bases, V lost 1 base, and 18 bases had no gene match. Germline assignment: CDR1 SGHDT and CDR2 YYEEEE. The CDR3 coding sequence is TGTGCCAGCAGCTTGTTGACCCCGACAGGGCCCCGCGGAGAGCCCCAGCATTTT. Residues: CASSLLTPTGPRGEPQHF. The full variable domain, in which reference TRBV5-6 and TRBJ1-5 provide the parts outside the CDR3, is DAGVTQSPTHLIKTRGQQVTLRCSPKSGHDTVSWYQQALGQGPQFIFQYYEEEERQRGNFPDRFSGHQFPNYSSELNVNALLLGDSALYLCASSLLTPTGPRGEPQHFGDGTRLSIL.

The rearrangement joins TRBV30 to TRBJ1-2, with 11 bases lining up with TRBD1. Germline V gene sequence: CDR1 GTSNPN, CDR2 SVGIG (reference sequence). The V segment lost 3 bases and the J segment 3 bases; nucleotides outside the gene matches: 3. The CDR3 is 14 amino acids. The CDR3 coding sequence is TGTGCCTGGAGGGGACAGGGGGTTTACTATGGCTACACCTTC. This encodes CAWRGQGVYYGYTF.

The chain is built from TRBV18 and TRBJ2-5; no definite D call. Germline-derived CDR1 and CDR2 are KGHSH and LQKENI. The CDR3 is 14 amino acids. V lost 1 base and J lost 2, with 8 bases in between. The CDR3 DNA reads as TGTGCCAGCTCACCACGGACGATACAAGAGACCCAGTACTTC. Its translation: CASSPRTIQETQYF.

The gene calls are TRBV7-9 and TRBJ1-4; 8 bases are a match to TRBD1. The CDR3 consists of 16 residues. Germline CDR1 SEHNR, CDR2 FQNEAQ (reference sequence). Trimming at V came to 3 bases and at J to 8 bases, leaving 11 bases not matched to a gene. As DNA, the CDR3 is TGTGCCAGCAGCTTCTGGCAGGGGGCGAAAGAGGAAAAACTGTTTTTT. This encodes CASSFWQGAKEEKLFF.

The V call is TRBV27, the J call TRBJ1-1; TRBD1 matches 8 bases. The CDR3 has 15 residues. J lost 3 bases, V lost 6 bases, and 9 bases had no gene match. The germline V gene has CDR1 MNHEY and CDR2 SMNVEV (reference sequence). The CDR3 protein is CASSPQGGFHTEAFF. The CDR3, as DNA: TGTGCCAGCAGCCCACAGGGGGGCTTCCACACTGAAGCTTTCTTT.

The CDR3 DNA follows: TGTGCCATTGGGGGGTGGGCTAGCGGGAGCGTTGAGCAGTTCTTC. Translated, it gives CAIGGWASGSVEQFF. The chain couples TRBV10-3 to TRBJ2-1, with 10 bases lining up with TRBD2. The CDR3 extends over 15 amino acids. With V trimmed by 9 bases and J by 9 bases, 14 bases remained unmatched. The germline V gene encodes CDR1 ENHRY and CDR2 SYGVKD.

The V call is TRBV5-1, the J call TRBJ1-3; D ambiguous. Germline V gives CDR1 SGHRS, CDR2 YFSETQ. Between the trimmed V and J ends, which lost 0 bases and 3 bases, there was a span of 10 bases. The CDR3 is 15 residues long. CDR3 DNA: TGCGCCAGCAGCTTGGCAGCCAACATTGGAAACACCATATATTTT. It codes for CASSLAANIGNTIYF.

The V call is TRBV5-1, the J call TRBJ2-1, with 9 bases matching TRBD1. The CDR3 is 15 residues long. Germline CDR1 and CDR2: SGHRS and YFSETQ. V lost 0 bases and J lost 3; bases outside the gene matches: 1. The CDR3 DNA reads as TGCGCCAGCAGCTTGGGACAGGGGGGCTACAATGAGCAGTTCTTC. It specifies CASSLGQGGYNEQFF.

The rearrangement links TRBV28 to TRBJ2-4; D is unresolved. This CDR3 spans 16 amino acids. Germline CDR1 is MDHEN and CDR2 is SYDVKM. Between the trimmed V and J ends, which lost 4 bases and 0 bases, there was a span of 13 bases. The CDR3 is CASSSPGPLAKNIQYF. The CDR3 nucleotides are TGTGCCAGCAGTTCGCCGGGTCCGCTAGCCAAAAACATTCAGTACTTC.

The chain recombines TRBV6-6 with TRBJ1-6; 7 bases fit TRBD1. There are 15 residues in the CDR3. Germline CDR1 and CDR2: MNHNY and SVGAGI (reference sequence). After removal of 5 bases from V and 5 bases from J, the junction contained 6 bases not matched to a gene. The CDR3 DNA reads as TGTGCCAGCAGTGACCCGACAGGGAATAATTCACCCCTCCACTTT. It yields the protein CASSDPTGNNSPLHF.

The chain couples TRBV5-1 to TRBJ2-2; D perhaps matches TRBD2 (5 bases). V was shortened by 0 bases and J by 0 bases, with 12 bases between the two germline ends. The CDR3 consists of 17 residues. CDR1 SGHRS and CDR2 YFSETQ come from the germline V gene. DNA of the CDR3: TGCGCCAGCAGCTTGGCCCTTAAGGGAGCGAACACCGGGGAGCTGTTTTTT. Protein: CASSLALKGANTGELFF.

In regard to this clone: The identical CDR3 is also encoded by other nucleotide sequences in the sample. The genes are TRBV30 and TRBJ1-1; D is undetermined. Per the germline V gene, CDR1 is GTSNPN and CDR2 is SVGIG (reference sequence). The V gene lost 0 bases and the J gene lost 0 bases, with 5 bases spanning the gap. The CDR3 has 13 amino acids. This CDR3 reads CAWSVSVNTEAFF. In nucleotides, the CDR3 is TGTGCCTGGAGTGTTTCAGTGAACACTGAAGCTTTCTTT.

CDR3 nucleotides: TGTGCCAGCAGTTTCGCTCCGGTTAGCAATCAGCCCCAGCATTTT. It specifies CASSFAPVSNQPQHF. The J gene is TRBJ1-5, the V gene TRBV28; D call uncertain. The CDR3 totals 15 residues. Trimming left V 3 bases short and J 0 bases short, with 9 bases between. CDR1 MDHEN and CDR2 SYDVKM come from the germline V gene.